Presented here are 6 T cell receptor beta chains from one specimen sequenced in a study of blood T cell repertoires in COVID-19. Produced via immunoSEQ multiplex PCR; TCRdb's table is partial and in-frame only. Of roughly 20,000 clones listed, 87% are singletons. Sequenced input: peripheral blood. Every receptor here comes from a human donor with active COVID-19. The donor label of this sample is uncertain.

This sequence joins TRBV7-2 and TRBJ2-1; tentative D call: TRBD2 (5 bases). The CDR3 consists of 16 residues. CDR1 is SGHTA, CDR2 FQGNSA, per germline. The V end was cut by 4 bases, the J end by 2 bases, with 15 bases between. The CDR3 nucleotides are TGTGCCAGCAGCTCAGGAGGTCGGAAGGCCTACAATGAGCAGTTCTTC. Its protein product is CASSSGGRKAYNEQFF. Full variable domain (rest looked up from reference TRBV7-2 and TRBJ2-1): GAGVSQSPSNKVTEKGKDVELRCDPISGHTALYWYRQSLGQGLEFLIYFQGNSAPDKSGLPSDRFSAERTGGSVSTLTIQRTQQEDSAVYLCASSSGGRKAYNEQFFGPGTRLTVL.

This clone was counted only a few times. The chain has TRBV24-1 and TRBJ2-5; the D gene is possibly TRBD1 (5 bases). Germline V gives CDR1 KGHDR, CDR2 SFDVKD. V was trimmed by 1 base and J by 5 bases, leaving 10 bases between them. The CDR3 length is 14 residues. CDR3 DNA sequence: TGTGCCACCAGTGATTTTAGGGGTTTGGAGACCCAGTACTTC. This encodes CATSDFRGLETQYF.

The V and J genes are TRBV27 and TRBJ1-2, with 8 bases aligning to TRBD1. Germline lookup yields CDR1 MNHEY and CDR2 SMNVEV (reference sequence). The CDR3 sequence is 16 residues long. The V segment lost 3 bases and the J segment 8 bases; nucleotides outside the gene matches: 14. The CDR3 coding sequence is TGTGCCAGCAGTTTTGGGGTCGGGACAGGCCCCTTGGGCTACACCTTC. Translated, it gives CASSFGVGTGPLGYTF.

This chain links TRBV12-3 or TRBV12-4 with TRBJ1-6; possibly TRBD1 for D (5 bases). V was cut by 7 bases and J by 13 bases, with 17 bases left in between. CDR3 length equals 13 residues. CDR3 loop: CASTRGDPGPLHF. For the CDR3, the DNA is TGTGCCAGCACTCGGGGGGACCCGGGTCCCCTCCACTTT.

The genes are TRBV15 and TRBJ1-4; D unclear. The CDR3 loop spans 16 amino acids. The germline CDR1 and CDR2 sequences are LNHNV and YYDKDF (reference sequence). Trimming pared 0 bases from V and 0 bases from J, leaving 8 bases between. The CDR3 protein is CATSRDPRATNEKLFF. In DNA form, the CDR3 reads TGTGCCACCAGCAGAGATCCGAGGGCAACTAATGAAAAACTGTTTTTT.

The rearrangement joins TRBV19 to TRBJ2-5; D may be TRBD2 (6 bases). Germline V CDR1 and CDR2: LNHDA, SQIVND (reference sequence). Trimming pared 5 bases from V and 4 bases from J, leaving 8 bases between. The CDR3 spans 12 residues. CDR3 protein: CASSDGRETQYF. DNA of the CDR3: TGTGCCAGTAGTGACGGGAGAGAGACCCAGTACTTC.